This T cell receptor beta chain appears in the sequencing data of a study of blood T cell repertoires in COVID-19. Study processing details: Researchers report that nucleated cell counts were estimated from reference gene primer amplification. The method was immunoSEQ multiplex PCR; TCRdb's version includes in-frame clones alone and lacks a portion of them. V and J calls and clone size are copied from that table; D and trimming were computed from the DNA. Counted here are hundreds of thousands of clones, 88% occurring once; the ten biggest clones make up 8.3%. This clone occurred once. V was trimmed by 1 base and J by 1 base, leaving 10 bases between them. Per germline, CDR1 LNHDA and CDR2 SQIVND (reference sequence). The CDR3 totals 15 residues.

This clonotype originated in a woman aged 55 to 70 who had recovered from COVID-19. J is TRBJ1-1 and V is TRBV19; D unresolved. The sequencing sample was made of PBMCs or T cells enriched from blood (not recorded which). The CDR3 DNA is TGTGCCAGTAGTATAGGGCCAGGTGGGAACACTGAAGCTTTCTTT. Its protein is CASSIGPGGNTEAFF.